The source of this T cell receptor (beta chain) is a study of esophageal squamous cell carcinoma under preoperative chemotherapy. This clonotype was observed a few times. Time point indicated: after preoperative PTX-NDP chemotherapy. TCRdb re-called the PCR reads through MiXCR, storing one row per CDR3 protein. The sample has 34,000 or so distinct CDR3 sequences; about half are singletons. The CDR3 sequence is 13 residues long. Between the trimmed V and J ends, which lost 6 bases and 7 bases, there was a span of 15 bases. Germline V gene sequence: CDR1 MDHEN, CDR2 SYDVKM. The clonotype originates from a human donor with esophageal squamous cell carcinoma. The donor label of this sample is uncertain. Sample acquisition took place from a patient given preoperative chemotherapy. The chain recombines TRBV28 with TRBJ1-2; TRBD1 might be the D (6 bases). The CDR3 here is CASSLGGVGGYTF. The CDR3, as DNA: TGTGCCAGCAGCCTCGGGGGCGTAGGTGGCTACACCTTC.